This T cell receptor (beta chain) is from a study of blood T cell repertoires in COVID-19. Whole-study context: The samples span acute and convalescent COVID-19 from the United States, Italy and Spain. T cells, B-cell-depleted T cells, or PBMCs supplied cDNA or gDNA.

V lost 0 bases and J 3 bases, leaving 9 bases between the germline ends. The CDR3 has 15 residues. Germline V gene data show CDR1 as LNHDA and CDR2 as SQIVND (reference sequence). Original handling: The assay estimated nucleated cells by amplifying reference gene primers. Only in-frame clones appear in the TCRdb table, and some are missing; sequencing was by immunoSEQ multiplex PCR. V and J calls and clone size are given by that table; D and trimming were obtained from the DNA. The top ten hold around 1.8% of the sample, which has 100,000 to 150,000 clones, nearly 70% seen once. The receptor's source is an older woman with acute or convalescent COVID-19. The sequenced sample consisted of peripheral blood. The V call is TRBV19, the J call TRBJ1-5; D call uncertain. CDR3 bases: TGTGCCAGTAGTATAGATCTAGGCTACAATCAGCCCCAGCATTTT. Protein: CASSIDLGYNQPQHF.